This entry describes one T cell receptor (beta chain). This specimen belongs to a study of cytomegalovirus exposure and HLA in healthy donors. Overall study context: Most donors, 81% of 398 genotyped, fell in the Caucasian-associated ancestry cluster.

The PCR had 60 Vbeta and 13 Jbeta primers. Assay used: immunoSEQ multiplex PCR; TCRdb lists only in-frame clones, some missing. This table holds around 150,000 clones, roughly 89% found once. The CDR3 runs to 13 residues. Trimming at V came to 4 bases and at J to 8 bases, leaving 7 bases not matched to a gene. Germline CDR1 is SGHTA and CDR2 is FQGNSA. The sequenced sample was PBMCs. This clonotype was obtained from a woman in her thirties in good health and CMV-seronegative. The chain employs TRBV7-2 and TRBJ1-2; 7 bases line up with TRBD1. The CDR3 nucleotides read TGTGCCAGCAGCTCTCGACAGGGTGGAGGCTACACCTTC. Translating gives CASSSRQGGGYTF.